One and the same sample provided the 17 T cell receptor beta chains below, sequenced in a study of shared clonotypes between healthy human individuals. TCRdb keeps only in-frame clones here, not all; method: immunoSEQ multiplex PCR. The sample records roughly 510,000 clones, about 79% being singletons. The source material was PBMCs. Receptor source: a woman aged 40 to 50 in good health. Some clones in this sample may be carry-over from other donors' samples.

The chain is built from TRBV5-6 and TRBJ2-1, with D perhaps matching TRBD2 (5 bases). V was clipped by 4 bases and J by 6 bases, with 17 bases between them. Germline loops: CDR1 SGHDT, CDR2 YYEEEE. The CDR3 has 15 residues. The CDR3 spells CASSPHAGVGNEQFF. The CDR3 nucleotides are TGTGCCAGCAGCCCACATGCCGGGGTGGGCAATGAGCAGTTCTTC.

A remark on this clone: The sample holds other DNA sequences that translate to the same CDR3. The chain employs TRBV28 and TRBJ2-7; the match to TRBD2 covers 7 bases. After removal of 5 bases from V and 4 bases from J, the junction contained 11 bases not matched to a gene. This CDR3 region has 15 residues. Germline V gives CDR1 MDHEN, CDR2 SYDVKM. This chain's CDR3 is CASSPPGTTAYEQYF. The CDR3 region has the DNA TGTGCCAGCAGTCCCCCCGGGACTACAGCTTACGAGCAGTACTTC.

The rearrangement uses TRBV19 and TRBJ2-6; D possibly matches TRBD1 or TRBD2 (5 bases each). V was trimmed by 7 bases and J by 3 bases, leaving 13 bases between them. This CDR3 has 15 residues. CDR1 LNHDA and CDR2 SQIVND come from the germline V gene (reference sequence). The chain's CDR3 is CASTIDSGGANVLTF. CDR3 nucleotides: TGTGCCAGTACCATTGACAGCGGTGGGGCCAACGTCCTGACTTTC. Full variable domain (outside the CDR3, taken from reference TRBV19 and TRBJ2-6): DGGITQSPKYLFRKEGQNVTLSCEQNLNHDAMYWYRQDPGQGLRLIYYSQIVNDFQKGDIAEGYSVSREKKESFPLTVTSAQKNPTAFYLCASTIDSGGANVLTFGAGSRLTVL.

The V and J genes are TRBV7-3 and TRBJ2-6; D is uncertain. Germline V gene sequence: CDR1 SGHTA, CDR2 FQGTGA. Trimming took off 3 bases at V and 3 bases at J, with 9 bases between the two ends. CDR3 length equals 15 residues. In DNA, the CDR3 is TGTGCCAGCAGCTTTAGCAACGATGGGGCCAACGTCCTGACTTTC. Translating gives CASSFSNDGANVLTF.

The chain carries TRBV10-1 and TRBJ2-3; either TRBD1 or TRBD2 may fit D (5 bases each). Trimming shortened V by 2 bases and J by 0 bases, and 9 bases separated the two germline ends. CDR1 and CDR2 (germline): WNHNN, SYGVQD (reference sequence). This CDR3 has 15 residues. In DNA form, the CDR3 reads TGCGCCAGCAGTGAGCGGGGCGGGAGCACAGATACGCAGTATTTT. It yields the protein CASSERGGSTDTQYF.

This chain joins TRBV4-1 and TRBJ2-3, with 8 bases matching TRBD2. The CDR3 spans 15 residues. The V segment lost 4 bases and the J segment 5 bases; nucleotides outside the gene matches: 8. The germline V gene has CDR1 MGHRA and CDR2 YSYEKL. CDR3 DNA sequence: TGCGCCAGCAGCCGGGGTTCGGGAGGGGGAGATACGCAGTATTTT. Its translation is CASSRGSGGGDTQYF.

The rearrangement joins TRBV10-3 to TRBJ1-2; D may be TRBD1 (6 bases). The CDR3 extends over 13 amino acids. The ends were cut back, 10 bases at V and 5 bases at J, with 17 bases in the middle. Germline V gene data show CDR1 as ENHRY and CDR2 as SYGVKD. The CDR3: CATAAGALYGYTF. Here the CDR3 DNA reads TGTGCCACCGCAGCGGGGGCCCTATATGGCTACACCTTC.

A single count supports this clone. The chain recombines TRBV15 with TRBJ2-7; D unresolved. CDR3 length equals 14 residues. V lost 0 bases and J 1 base, leaving 7 bases between the germline ends. Germline V gene lookup returns CDR1 LNHNV and CDR2 YYDKDF (reference sequence). The CDR3, as DNA: TGTGCCACCAGCAGAGATTTGATGTCCTACGAGCAGTACTTC. Amino acids: CATSRDLMSYEQYF.

The V gene is TRBV28, the J gene TRBJ2-7; D possibly uses TRBD1 or TRBD2 (6 bases each). The germline V gene encodes CDR1 MDHEN and CDR2 SYDVKM. The length of the CDR3 is 15 residues. The ends were cut back, 7 bases at V and 6 bases at J, with 22 bases in the middle. CDR3 sequence (DNA): TGTGCCAGCACATATGATGGGGGGCGCATCGGCGAGCAGTACTTC. This gives the protein CASTYDGGRIGEQYF.

The rearrangement joins TRBV6-5 to TRBJ2-1, with 8 nucleotides matching TRBD2. The CDR3 covers 13 residues. V lost 2 bases and J lost 7; bases outside the gene matches: 1. Germline-derived CDR1 and CDR2 are MNHEY and SVGAGI. The CDR3 protein is CASSYQRENEQFF. The CDR3 DNA is TGTGCCAGCAGTTACCAGCGGGAGAATGAGCAGTTCTTC.

The rearrangement uses TRBV27 and TRBJ1-5, with a weak D call TRBD1 (6 bases). Trimming stripped 2 bases from V and 5 bases from J, with 13 bases between. CDR1 is MNHEY, CDR2 SMNVEV, per germline (reference sequence). The CDR3 covers 15 residues. DNA of the CDR3: TGTGCCAGCAGTTTAAGTGGAGGGGGTTATCAGCCCCAGCATTTT. This gives the protein CASSLSGGGYQPQHF.

The rearrangement links TRBV29-1 to TRBJ2-7; 9 bases line up with TRBD2. There are 13 residues in the CDR3. The germline V gene has CDR1 SQVTM and CDR2 ANQGSEA. V lost 4 bases, J lost 4 bases, and 5 bases stayed unmatched. CDR3 in DNA: TGCAGCGTTGGGGGCGGGAGGGGTTACGAGCAGTACTTC. This codes for CSVGGGRGYEQYF.

This clone has a single count. Only one base separates this from a far larger clonotype, so it likely reflects a read error. The V call is TRBV7-9, the J call TRBJ1-2; D may be TRBD1 (6 bases). Germline V gives CDR1 SEHNR, CDR2 FQNEAQ (reference sequence). V was cut by 0 bases and J by 7 bases, with 12 bases left in between. The CDR3 contains 14 residues. CDR3 DNA sequence: TGTGCCAGCAGCTTAGCTACAGGGTACTGTGGCTACACCTTC. Protein product: CASSLATGYCGYTF.

With regard to this clone: Possible read error: a much larger clone is one base away. The chain links TRBV4-2 to TRBJ2-3, with D uncertain. This CDR3 has 13 residues. Germline values: CDR1 LGHNA, CDR2 YNFKEQ. The V end was cut by 4 bases, the J end by 0 bases, with 5 bases between. The CDR3 sequence is CASSPTSTDTQYF. Here the CDR3 DNA reads TGTGCCAGCAGCCCGACTAGCACAGATACGCAGTATTTT.

This chain connects TRBV2 to TRBJ2-5; a weak D match, TRBD2 (6 bases). The CDR3 extends over 15 amino acids. Germline values: CDR1 SNHLY, CDR2 FYNNEI. V gave up 0 bases and J gave up 7 bases, with 15 bases separating them. CDR3 amino acids: CASSEAISGIATQYF. As DNA, the CDR3 is TGTGCCAGCAGTGAAGCGATTAGCGGCATCGCGACCCAGTACTTC. Full variable domain (remainder filled in from reference TRBV2 and TRBJ2-5): EPEVTQTPSHQVTQMGQEVILRCVPISNHLYFYWYRQILGQKVEFLVSFYNNEISEKSEIFDDQFSVERPDGSNFTLKIRSTKLEDSAMYFCASSEAISGIATQYFGPGTRLLVL.

The rearrangement uses TRBV7-2 and TRBJ1-1; D perhaps matches TRBD1 (5 bases). Germline V gives CDR1 SGHTA, CDR2 FQGNSA. CDR3 size: 13 residues. Trimming removed 5 bases from V and 4 bases from J, with 11 bases in between. CDR3 region: CASSQARGTEAFF. As DNA, the CDR3 is TGTGCCAGCAGCCAAGCGAGGGGCACTGAAGCTTTCTTT.

The gene calls are TRBV28 and TRBJ2-2, with 10 positions matching TRBD2. The germline CDR1 and CDR2 sequences are MDHEN and SYDVKM. The V gene end was trimmed by 3 bases and the J gene end by 0 bases; junction bases not matched to a gene: 7. The CDR3 spans 18 residues. The CDR3 loop is CASSLTGLAYANTGELFF. The CDR3 region has the DNA TGTGCCAGCAGTTTGACGGGACTAGCGTACGCGAACACCGGGGAGCTGTTTTTT.